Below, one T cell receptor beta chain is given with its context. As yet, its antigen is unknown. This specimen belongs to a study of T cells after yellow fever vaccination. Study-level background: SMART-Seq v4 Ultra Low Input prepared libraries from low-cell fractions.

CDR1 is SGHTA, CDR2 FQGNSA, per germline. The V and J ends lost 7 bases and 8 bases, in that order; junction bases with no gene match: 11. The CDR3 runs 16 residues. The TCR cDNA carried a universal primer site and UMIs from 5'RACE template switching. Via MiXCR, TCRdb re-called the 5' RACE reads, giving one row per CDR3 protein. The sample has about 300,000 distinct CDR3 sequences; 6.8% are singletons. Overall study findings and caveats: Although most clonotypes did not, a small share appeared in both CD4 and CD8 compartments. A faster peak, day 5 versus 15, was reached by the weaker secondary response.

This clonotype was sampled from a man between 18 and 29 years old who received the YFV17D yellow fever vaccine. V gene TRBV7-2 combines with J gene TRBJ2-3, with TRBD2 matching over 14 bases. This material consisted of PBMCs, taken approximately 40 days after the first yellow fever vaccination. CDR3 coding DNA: TGTGCCAGCACCCACCATCCGGGACTAGCGGGGGTTACGCAGTATTTT. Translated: CASTHHPGLAGVTQYF.